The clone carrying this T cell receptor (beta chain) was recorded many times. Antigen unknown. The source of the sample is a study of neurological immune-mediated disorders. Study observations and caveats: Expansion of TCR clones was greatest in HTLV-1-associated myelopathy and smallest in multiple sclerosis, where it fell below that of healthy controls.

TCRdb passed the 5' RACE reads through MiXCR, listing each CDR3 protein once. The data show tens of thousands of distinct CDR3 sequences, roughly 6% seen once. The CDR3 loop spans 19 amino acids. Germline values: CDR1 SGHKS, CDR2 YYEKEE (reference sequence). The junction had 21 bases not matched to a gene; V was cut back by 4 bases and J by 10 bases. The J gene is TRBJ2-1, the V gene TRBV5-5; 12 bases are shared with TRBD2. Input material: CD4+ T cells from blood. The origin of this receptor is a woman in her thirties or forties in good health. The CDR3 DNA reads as TGTGCCAGCAGCCCAGGTAGTAGGAGTCTAGCGGGAGGGCCCGGCGAGCAGTTCTTC. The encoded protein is CASSPGSRSLAGGPGEQFF.